A single sample gave rise to the 31 T cell receptor beta chains below, sequenced in a study of blood T cell repertoires in COVID-19. Sequencing used immunoSEQ multiplex PCR; TCRdb keeps in-frame clones, though not all of them. The repertoire includes some 200,000 clones, 80% to 90% of them detected once, and 9.7% sits in the top ten. What was sequenced was peripheral blood. The receptors here all came from a man aged 50 to 59 with active or convalescent COVID-19.

This clone has only one observation. The chain links TRBV3-1 (or the pseudogene TRBV3-2) to TRBJ1-1; D remains ambiguous. Germline V gene lookup returns CDR1 LGHDT and CDR2 YNNKEL (reference sequence). The CDR3 has 13 residues. Deletions cut 4 bases from V and 3 bases from J, with 9 bases between. CDR3 sequence (DNA): TGTGCCAGCAGCCGGCAGGCTGACACTGAAGCTTTCTTT. Amino acid sequence: CASSRQADTEAFF.

This clone was observed once. The V and J genes are TRBV24-1 and TRBJ2-3; 11 positions match TRBD2. The V segment lost 3 bases and the J segment 2 bases; nucleotides outside the gene matches: 3. The CDR3 is 16 amino acids. The germline V gene has CDR1 KGHDR and CDR2 SFDVKD. CDR3 residues: CATSDRLAGYTDTQYF. The DNA for the CDR3 is TGTGCCACCAGTGATCGACTAGCGGGATACACAGATACGCAGTATTTT.

J is TRBJ2-1 and V is TRBV18, with 8 positions matching TRBD1. V shed 5 bases, J shed 3 bases, and the junction held 3 bases outside the gene matches. The germline V gene has CDR1 KGHSH and CDR2 LQKENI. The CDR3 has 14 residues. Written as DNA, the CDR3 is TGTGCCAGCTCAGCGACAGGGGTCTACAATGAGCAGTTCTTC. It yields the protein CASSATGVYNEQFF. Drawing the rest from reference TRBV18 and TRBJ2-1, the complete variable domain is NAGVMQNPRHLVRRRGQEARLRCSPMKGHSHVYWYRQLPEEGLKFMVYLQKENIIDESGMPKERFSAEFPKEGPSILRIQQVVRGDSAAYFCASSATGVYNEQFFGPGTRLTVL.

The CDR3 sequence: CASSLDRGGFEKLFF. The CDR3 DNA is TGTGCCAGCAGCTTAGATAGAGGGGGCTTTGAAAAACTGTTTTTT. The V call is TRBV7-2, the J call TRBJ1-4; the match to TRBD1 covers 7 bases. Unmatched junction bases numbered 6, after V lost 1 base and J lost 7 bases. The CDR3 totals 15 residues. Per the germline V gene, CDR1 is SGHTA and CDR2 is FQGNSA. The full variable domain, its missing parts supplied by reference TRBV7-2 and TRBJ1-4, is GAGVSQSPSNKVTEKGKDVELRCDPISGHTALYWYRQSLGQGLEFLIYFQGNSAPDKSGLPSDRFSAERTGGSVSTLTIQRTQQEDSAVYLCASSLDRGGFEKLFFGSGTQLSVL.

The genes are TRBV2 and TRBJ1-5; D ambiguous. Germline CDR1 is SNHLY and CDR2 is FYNNEI. The ends were cut back, 6 bases at V and 4 bases at J, with 13 bases in the middle. The CDR3 sequence is 14 residues long. The DNA of the CDR3 is TGTGCCAGCAGCTTCGGACGGGGAAATCAGCCCCAGCATTTT. This translates into CASSFGRGNQPQHF.

The rearrangement links TRBV6-5 to TRBJ1-1; D is unclear. V dropped 6 bases and J dropped 4 bases, with 15 bases sitting between them. Germline loops: CDR1 MNHEY, CDR2 SVGAGI. The CDR3 consists of 14 residues. The CDR3 region has the DNA TGTGCCAGCAGAACGTTCTCAGGTGCCACTGAAGCTTTCTTT. Its protein is CASRTFSGATEAFF.

Note on this clone: Germline is not matched at one junction end, which may reflect a read error. V is TRBV5-8 and J is TRBJ2-7, with D possibly being TRBD1 (6 bases). Germline CDR1 and CDR2: SGHTS and YDEGEE. This CDR3 comprises 12 residues. This CDR3 is CASSLILQGVGF. The CDR3 DNA sequence: TGTGCCAGCAGCCTAATATTACAGGGTGTGGGCTTC.

The chain joins TRBV7-2 to TRBJ1-1; a weak D match, TRBD1 (5 bases). The CDR3 covers 14 residues. With 2 bases removed from V and 2 bases from J, the gap between germline ends came to 9 bases. The V gene's germline CDR1 is SGHTA and CDR2 FQGNSA. In nucleotides, the CDR3 is TGTGCCAGCAGCTTATATCAGGGCAACACTGAAGCTTTCTTT. Encoded protein: CASSLYQGNTEAFF.

The chain has TRBV21-1 and TRBJ2-7; the table's D call of TRBD2 was not tested on the DNA. TRBV21-1 is described as a pseudogene. The CDR3 loop spans 14 amino acids. CDR3 residues: CASTTIGGGWEQYV. The CDR3 bases are TGTGCCAGCACCACCATCGGGGGAGGTTGGGAGCAGTACGTC.

The J gene is TRBJ2-6, the V gene TRBV4-3; D is possibly TRBD1 (5 bases). V was trimmed by 0 bases and J by 0 bases, leaving 12 bases between them. The CDR3 length is 18 residues. Germline V gene sequence: CDR1 LGHNA, CDR2 YSLEER. CDR3 bases: TGCGCCAGCAGCCAAGATCTTCTGCAGGGCTCTGGGGCCAACGTCCTGACTTTC. It is translated as CASSQDLLQGSGANVLTF.

The chain is built from TRBV7-9 and TRBJ1-2, with TRBD1 matching 8 bases. Germline lookup yields CDR1 SEHNR and CDR2 FQNEAQ (reference sequence). The CDR3 has 16 residues. Trimming at V came to 5 bases and at J to 7 bases, leaving 15 bases not matched to a gene. CDR3 DNA sequence: TGTGCCAGCAGCCTTCCCGGGACAGGCAAAATGGGTGGCTACACCTTC. Its translation: CASSLPGTGKMGGYTF.

The V call is TRBV9, the J call TRBJ2-5; TRBD2 matches 7 bases. Germline V gene data show CDR1 as SGDLS and CDR2 as YYNGEE. V lost 0 bases to trimming and J lost 5 bases; unmatched junction nucleotides: 7. The CDR3 extends over 15 amino acids. The CDR3 DNA reads as TGTGCCAGCAGCGTAGAGGCAGGGAGGGTGGAGACCCAGTACTTC. Translated: CASSVEAGRVETQYF.

As for this clone: Different DNA sequences within this sample yield the same CDR3. The CDR3 sequence: CASSSGQNYGYTF. CDR3 nucleotide sequence: TGTGCCAGCAGCTCCGGACAGAACTATGGCTACACCTTC. This chain links TRBV7-2 with TRBJ1-2; D is possibly TRBD1 (6 bases). The CDR3 contains 13 residues. The germline CDR1 and CDR2 sequences are SGHTA and FQGNSA. The V end was cut by 4 bases, the J end by 2 bases, with 8 bases between.

The V and J genes are TRBV5-6 and TRBJ2-5; 14 positions match TRBD2. The V segment lost 4 bases and the J segment 4 bases; nucleotides outside the gene matches: 9. The CDR3 extends over 17 amino acids. Germline CDR1 is SGHDT and CDR2 is YYEEEE. CDR3 sequence: CASSPGLAGDWGETQYF. The CDR3 bases are TGTGCCAGCAGCCCGGGACTAGCGGGAGATTGGGGAGAGACCCAGTACTTC.

The J gene is TRBJ2-3, the V gene TRBV10-3, with D uncertain. V gave up 7 bases and J gave up 2 bases, with 10 bases separating them. CDR3 length: 13 amino acids. Looked up from germline, CDR1 is ENHRY and CDR2 is SYGVKD. The CDR3: CAITTDNTDTQYF. CDR3 nucleotide sequence: TGTGCCATCACTACCGACAACACAGATACGCAGTATTTT.

V gene TRBV6-5 combines with J gene TRBJ1-2; 9 positions agree with TRBD1. In germline, CDR1 is MNHEY, CDR2 SVGAGI. J was trimmed by 5 bases and V by 0 bases; bases with no gene match: 7. The CDR3 extends over 16 amino acids. In nucleotides, the CDR3 is TGTGCCAGCAGTTACTCGGAGGGGACAGGGTATTATGGCTACACCTTC. It yields the protein CASSYSEGTGYYGYTF.

V gene TRBV6-5 combines with J gene TRBJ2-2; 12 nucleotides match TRBD2. The CDR3 contains 16 residues. Germline V gene lookup returns CDR1 MNHEY and CDR2 SVGAGI. Trimming took 2 bases from V and 6 from J; bases not matched to a gene: 4. CDR3 protein: CASSYGLAGGAGELFF. CDR3 nucleotide sequence: TGTGCCAGCAGTTACGGGCTAGCGGGAGGGGCCGGGGAGCTGTTTTTT.

The chain employs TRBV5-4 and TRBJ2-3; D not certain. Trimming removed 4 bases at V and 0 bases at J, with 9 bases between. CDR3 length equals 14 residues. Germline CDR1 and CDR2: SGHNT and YYREEE (reference sequence). The CDR3 DNA sequence: TGTGCCAGCAGCCTAGACCCTAGCACAGATACGCAGTATTTT. This codes for CASSLDPSTDTQYF.

The CDR3 protein is CASSQTSGAYNEQFF. DNA of the CDR3: TGTGCCAGCAGCCAGACTAGCGGGGCCTACAATGAGCAGTTCTTC. The rearrangement uses TRBV7-7 and TRBJ2-1; 11 positions match TRBD2. V trimming: 5 bases; J trimming: 2 bases; junction bases outside the gene matches: 2. Germline V lookup: CDR1 SSHAT, CDR2 FNYEAQ (reference sequence). The CDR3 is 15 residues long.

The V call is TRBV7-6, the J call TRBJ2-7; a weak D match, TRBD2 (6 bases). The CDR3 length is 15 residues. V lost 5 bases and J 6 bases, leaving 20 bases between the germline ends. The germline V gene has CDR1 SGHVS and CDR2 FNYEAQ. This chain's CDR3 is CASSPWGSGGVEQYF. The CDR3 DNA sequence: TGTGCCAGCAGCCCCTGGGGGAGCGGAGGGGTCGAGCAGTACTTC.

This chain uses TRBV5-4 with TRBJ1-2; D unclear. Germline CDR1 is SGHNT and CDR2 is YYREEE (reference sequence). Trimming took 1 base from V and 3 from J, leaving 13 bases between them. The CDR3 consists of 15 residues. The CDR3 DNA is TGTGCCAGCAGCTTGAACCCGACGCTAGACTATGGCTACACCTTC. Translated: CASSLNPTLDYGYTF.

The chain has TRBV12-3 or TRBV12-4 and TRBJ1-1; D may be TRBD1 (6 bases). Between the trimmed V and J ends, which lost 4 bases and 3 bases, there was a span of 9 bases. This CDR3 comprises 13 residues. The CDR3: CASSWTAYTEAFF. In DNA form, the CDR3 reads TGTGCCAGCAGTTGGACAGCGTACACTGAAGCTTTCTTT.

The CDR3 protein is CASTPQGYVTDTQYF. In DNA form, the CDR3 reads TGTGCCAGCACTCCGCAGGGGTATGTGACAGATACGCAGTATTTT. The chain employs TRBV28 and TRBJ2-3, with a possible D match to TRBD1 (6 bases). V dropped 7 bases and J dropped 3 bases, with 17 bases sitting between them. Germline V gene data show CDR1 as MDHEN and CDR2 as SYDVKM. This CDR3 is built from 15 residues.

This chain links TRBV7-2 with TRBJ1-5; D may be TRBD1 (5 bases). Germline-derived CDR1 and CDR2 are SGHTA and FQGNSA. The CDR3 is 14 amino acids. V was cut by 2 bases and J by 4 bases, with 9 bases left in between. The CDR3 here is CASSLWGGNQPQHF. CDR3 nucleotides: TGTGCCAGCAGCTTATGGGGGGGGAATCAGCCCCAGCATTTT. The whole variable domain, remainder taken from reference TRBV7-2 and TRBJ1-5, is GAGVSQSPSNKVTEKGKDVELRCDPISGHTALYWYRQSLGQGLEFLIYFQGNSAPDKSGLPSDRFSAERTGGSVSTLTIQRTQQEDSAVYLCASSLWGGNQPQHFGDGTRLSIL.

The chain combines TRBV6-5 with TRBJ1-5, with 7 bases matching TRBD1. CDR1 is MNHEY, CDR2 SVGAGI, per germline. The CDR3 length is 14 residues. V lost 6 bases, J lost 3 bases, and 5 bases stayed unmatched. The CDR3 region has the DNA TGTGCCAGCAGCGGGGACAGCCACAATCAGCCCCAGCATTTT. This codes for CASSGDSHNQPQHF.

This chain joins TRBV7-2 and TRBJ1-5; TRBD1 matches 7 bases. Germline values: CDR1 SGHTA, CDR2 FQGNSA. The CDR3 runs 16 residues. The junction had 5 bases not matched to a gene; V was cut back by 1 base and J by 2 bases. The CDR3 DNA sequence: TGTGCCAGCAGCTTAGTTAGACAGGGTGGCAATCAGCCCCAGCATTTT. This translates into CASSLVRQGGNQPQHF.

This chain links TRBV18 with TRBJ2-1, with 7 bases fitting TRBD1. Trimming removed 3 bases from V and 5 bases from J; junction bases left unmatched: 7. This CDR3 contains 15 residues. Germline values: CDR1 KGHSH, CDR2 LQKENI. In nucleotides, the CDR3 is TGTGCCAGCTCACCCAGGACAGGACTTCACAATGAGCAGTTCTTC. Amino acid sequence: CASSPRTGLHNEQFF.

The genes are TRBV28 and TRBJ1-1; the match to TRBD1 covers 8 bases. The CDR3 is made up of 15 amino acids. The germline gives CDR1 MDHEN, CDR2 SYDVKM. Losses at the gene ends were 6 bases for V and 4 bases for J; bases not matched to a gene: 10. This chain's CDR3 is CASSYINRGGTEAFF. The CDR3 DNA reads as TGTGCCAGCAGCTACATTAACAGGGGGGGCACTGAAGCTTTCTTT.

In this sample, this clone turned up once. This chain connects TRBV12-5 to TRBJ2-2, with 11 bases aligning to TRBD2. CDR1 is LGHNT, CDR2 FRNRAP, per germline. The ends lost 0 bases at V and 3 bases at J; junction bases unmatched: 0. The CDR3 runs to 16 residues. The CDR3 DNA sequence: TGTGCTAGTGGTTTGGTACTAGCGGGGGACACCGGGGAGCTGTTTTTT. Its translation: CASGLVLAGDTGELFF. The entire variable domain, with the rest obtained from reference TRBV12-5 and TRBJ2-2, is as follows: DARVTQTPRHKVTEMGQEVTMRCQPILGHNTVFWYRQTMMQGLELLAYFRNRAPLDDSGMPKDRFSAEMPDATLATLKIQPSEPRDSAVYFCASGLVLAGDTGELFFGEGSRLTVL.

This clone showed up just a few times. The chain links TRBV3-1 (or the pseudogene TRBV3-2) to TRBJ2-7; weak D call: TRBD2 (7 bases). V lost 1 base and J 5 bases, leaving 21 bases between the germline ends. Germline V gene data show CDR1 as LGHDT and CDR2 as YNNKEL (reference sequence). CDR3 size: 17 residues. The CDR3 coding sequence is TGTGCCAGCAGCCAAGGGTCCGCCGGGGGGCGGGAGAACGAGCAGTACTTC. This codes for CASSQGSAGGRENEQYF.

The chain recombines TRBV5-6 with TRBJ2-5; 11 nucleotides line up with TRBD2. V shed 5 bases and J 0 bases; nucleotides not matched to a gene: 6. This CDR3 is 16 amino acids long. The V gene's germline CDR1 is SGHDT and CDR2 YYEEEE. CDR3 residues: CASSVGLADYQETQYF. The CDR3 region has the DNA TGTGCCAGCAGTGTGGGACTAGCGGACTACCAAGAGACCCAGTACTTC. Full variable domain (missing parts from reference TRBV5-6 and TRBJ2-5): DAGVTQSPTHLIKTRGQQVTLRCSPKSGHDTVSWYQQALGQGPQFIFQYYEEEERQRGNFPDRFSGHQFPNYSSELNVNALLLGDSALYLCASSVGLADYQETQYFGPGTRLLVL.